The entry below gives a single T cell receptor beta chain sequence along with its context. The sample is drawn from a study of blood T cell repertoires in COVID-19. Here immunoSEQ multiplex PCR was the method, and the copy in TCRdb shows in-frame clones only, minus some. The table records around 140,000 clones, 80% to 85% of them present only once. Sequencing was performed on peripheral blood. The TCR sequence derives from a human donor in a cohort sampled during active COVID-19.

For the CDR3, the DNA is TGTGCCAGCAGCCCGGGACTAGCGGGATACAATGAGCAGTTCTTC. Residues: CASSPGLAGYNEQFF. V and J are TRBV3-1 (or the pseudogene TRBV3-2) and TRBJ2-1; TRBD2 agrees at 13 bases. The CDR3 has 15 amino acids. V shed 4 bases and J 4 bases; nucleotides not matched to a gene: 1. CDR1 and CDR2 (germline): LGHDT, YNNKEL (reference sequence).